These 29 T cell receptor beta chains came from one sample sequenced in a study of human T cells and chemical hapten exposure. TCRdb itself ran the RACE reads through MiXCR, one entry per CDR3 protein. The data show over 45,000 distinct CDR3 sequences, approximately 8.6% seen once. Indicated time point: patch test 1, 2 weeks after DPC sensitization. Treatment meaning: therapeutic diphenylcyclopropenone sensitization with weekly scalp DPC. The specimen comprised whole blood, sampled in connection with sensitization to the hapten diphenylcyclopropenone (DPC). Every receptor here comes from a woman in her forties with alopecia areata. Some clones in this sample may be carry-over from other donors' samples.

This clonotype was counted many times. The chain couples TRBV3-1 to TRBJ1-4; tentative D call: TRBD1 (6 bases). Trimming removed 5 bases at V and 8 bases at J, with 15 bases between. CDR1 LGHDT and CDR2 YNNKEL come from the germline V gene (reference sequence). The CDR3 consists of 14 residues. The CDR3 spells CASSGGGAGEKLFF. CDR3 in DNA: TGTGCCAGCAGCGGAGGGGGGGCTGGCGAAAAACTGTTTTTT.

This clonotype was seen at least ten times. The chain uses TRBV7-3 and TRBJ2-3, with D perhaps matching TRBD2 (6 bases). V lost 1 base to trimming and J lost 4 bases, with 12 bases between them. Germline CDR1 reads SGHTA; CDR2 reads FQGTGA. The CDR3 is 15 residues long. The CDR3 DNA is TGTGCCAGCAGCTTAAGCGGGATTGAAGCAGATACGCAGTATTTT. Translation: CASSLSGIEADTQYF.

This clonotype was recorded many times. V and J are TRBV7-2 and TRBJ2-3; no reliable D call. CDR3 length equals 14 residues. V was shortened by 5 bases and J by 3 bases, with 12 bases between the two germline ends. Germline loops: CDR1 SGHTA, CDR2 FQGNSA. Written as DNA, the CDR3 is TGTGCCAGCAGCCCCAGAAGGAGTACAGATACGCAGTATTTT. Amino acids: CASSPRRSTDTQYF.

This clonotype was seen many times. This chain joins TRBV4-1 and TRBJ1-6, with 12 bases fitting TRBD1. Germline CDR1 MGHRA, CDR2 YSYEKL. V gave up 5 bases and J gave up 7 bases; unmatched junction bases: 3. This CDR3 comprises 15 residues. CDR3: CASSWDRGLNSPLHF. The CDR3 nucleotides read TGCGCCAGCAGCTGGGACAGGGGGCTAAATTCACCCCTCCACTTT.

This clonotype was counted many times. V is TRBV7-9 and J is TRBJ2-2; the D is unclear. Trimming cost V 2 bases and J 7 bases, with 5 bases left between them. The CDR3 covers 12 residues. Germline V gives CDR1 SEHNR, CDR2 FQNEAQ (reference sequence). CDR3 bases: TGTGCCAGCAGCTTATTTGGCGGGGAGCTGTTTTTT. Protein sequence: CASSLFGGELFF.

This clonotype has at least ten counts. This chain links TRBV11-3 with TRBJ2-1; TRBD1 matches at 9 bases. CDR1 and CDR2 (germline): SGHNT, YENEEA. The CDR3 covers 15 residues. V dropped 4 bases and J dropped 9; count of bases not matched to a gene: 10. The CDR3: CASSSSTGGSGEQFF. The CDR3 bases are TGTGCCAGCAGCTCGTCTACAGGGGGCTCGGGTGAGCAGTTCTTC. Together with reference TRBV11-3 and TRBJ2-1, the CDR3 gives the full variable domain: EAGVVQSPRYKIIEKKQPVAFWCNPISGHNTLYWYLQNLGQGPELLIRYENEEAVDDSQLPKDRFSAERLKGVDSTLKIQPAELGDSAVYLCASSSSTGGSGEQFFGPGTRLTVL.

At least ten counts were recorded for this clonotype. This chain uses TRBV6-2 or TRBV6-3 with TRBJ1-5, with unresolved D. V shed 5 bases and J shed 6 bases, with 14 bases lying between them. The CDR3 extends over 14 amino acids. CDR1 is MNHEY, CDR2 SVGEGT, per germline. CDR3 region: CASSLQTILQPQHF. CDR3 coding DNA: TGTGCCAGCAGTCTACAGACCATACTTCAGCCCCAGCATTTT.

This clonotype was detected only a few times. The J gene is TRBJ2-1, the V gene TRBV5-6, with D perhaps matching TRBD1 (6 bases). Trimming pared 6 bases from V and 7 bases from J, leaving 17 bases between. CDR3 size: 14 residues. Germline V gene data show CDR1 as SGHDT and CDR2 as YYEEEE. The CDR3 sequence is CASTPGAQGNEQFF. In DNA form, the CDR3 reads TGTGCCAGCACCCCTGGGGCCCAGGGGAATGAGCAGTTCTTC.

This clonotype was seen many times. The rearrangement joins TRBV19 to TRBJ1-4; D is uncertain. Germline CDR1 is LNHDA and CDR2 is SQIVND (reference sequence). Between the trimmed V and J ends, which lost 2 bases and 5 bases, there was a span of 6 bases. The CDR3 covers 13 residues. DNA for the CDR3: TGTGCCAGTAGTATAATCGAAAATGAAAAACTGTTTTTT. Protein: CASSIIENEKLFF.

Many counts were recorded for this clonotype. The gene calls are TRBV3-1 and TRBJ2-3; TRBD2 matches at 9 bases. This CDR3 has 17 amino acids. Germline CDR1 and CDR2: LGHDT and YNNKEL (reference sequence). J lost 1 base, V lost 1 base, and 6 bases had no gene match. The CDR3 bases are TGTGCCAGCAGCCAAGGAAGCGGGGGGTCACGCACAGATACGCAGTATTTT. Amino acid sequence: CASSQGSGGSRTDTQYF.

The sample holds many counts of this clonotype. This rearrangement joins TRBV12-3 or TRBV12-4 to TRBJ2-7; no clear D. The CDR3 spans 13 residues. Trimming left V 2 bases short and J 4 bases short, with 9 bases between. Here the CDR3 DNA reads TGTGCCAGCAGTTTAAATCCGGGTTACGAGCAGTACTTC. This translates into CASSLNPGYEQYF.

The J gene is TRBJ2-5, the V gene TRBV7-9; perhaps TRBD1 as D (6 bases). This CDR3 contains 15 residues. Trimming removed 5 bases from V and 5 bases from J, with 18 bases in between. From germline, CDR1 is SEHNR and CDR2 FQNEAQ (reference sequence). The CDR3 DNA follows: TGTGCCAGCAGCCCCGAGGGACATCGCGCGGAGACCCAGTACTTC. This codes for CASSPEGHRAETQYF. Looking up the rest from reference TRBV7-9 and TRBJ2-5 gives the full variable domain: DTGVSQNPRHKITKRGQNVTFRCDPISEHNRLYWYRQTLGQGPEFLTYFQNEAQLEKSRLLSDRFSAERPKGSFSTLEIQRTEQGDSAMYLCASSPEGHRAETQYFGPGTRLLVL.

This clonotype occurred a few times. The chain links TRBV5-6 to TRBJ2-1; TRBD2 matches 8 bases. V trimming: 5 bases; J trimming: 2 bases; junction bases outside the gene matches: 6. The CDR3 contains 15 residues. The germline V gene has CDR1 SGHDT and CDR2 YYEEEE. The CDR3 nucleotides are TGTGCCAGCAGGCACCGGGGGGGCCCCTACAATGAGCAGTTCTTC. It specifies CASRHRGGPYNEQFF.

The CDR3 DNA reads as TGTGCCTGGAGTGCGGGGGAACAGGATCAGCCCCAGCATTTT. This codes for CAWSAGEQDQPQHF. The chain links TRBV30 to TRBJ1-5, with D perhaps TRBD1 (5 bases). Germline CDR1 reads GTSNPN; CDR2 reads SVGIG (reference sequence). Trimming took 1 base from V and 5 from J, leaving 12 bases between them. The CDR3 runs 14 residues.

The sample holds a few counts of this clonotype. The chain employs TRBV11-2 and TRBJ2-3, with D maybe TRBD2 (6 bases). The CDR3 runs to 18 residues. Germline lookup yields CDR1 SGHAT and CDR2 FQNNGV. V shed 2 bases and J shed 1 base, with 19 bases lying between them. DNA of the CDR3: TGTGCCAGCAGCTTACGTAGCGGATATCCTCTTGGCACAGATACGCAGTATTTT. Amino acids: CASSLRSGYPLGTDTQYF.

This chain connects TRBV28 to TRBJ1-5, with 10 bases matching TRBD1. From germline, CDR1 is MDHEN and CDR2 SYDVKM. CDR3 length: 15 residues. V dropped 5 bases and J dropped 5; count of bases not matched to a gene: 6. The CDR3 DNA is TGTGCCAGCAGTAGGACAGGGGGGGGACATCAGCCCCAGCATTTT. Protein product: CASSRTGGGHQPQHF.

This clonotype was detected many times. The gene calls are TRBV5-1 and TRBJ1-4, with D perhaps TRBD1 (6 bases). V was clipped by 0 bases and J by 6 bases, with 12 bases between them. The CDR3 is 15 residues long. Germline values: CDR1 SGHRS, CDR2 YFSETQ. CDR3 in amino acids: CASSLAARGDEKLFF. The DNA of the CDR3 is TGCGCCAGCAGCTTGGCGGCCAGGGGAGATGAAAAACTGTTTTTT.

This clonotype is labeled medium-sized (0.01 to 0.1%). V usage is TRBV11-2 and J usage is TRBJ1-2; D is unclear. With 5 bases removed from V and 4 bases from J, the gap between germline ends came to 5 bases. CDR1 and CDR2 (germline): SGHAT, FQNNGV. There are 11 residues in the CDR3. The CDR3 loop reads CASSVTYGYTF. The DNA for the CDR3 is TGTGCCAGCAGCGTCACCTATGGCTACACCTTC. The full variable domain, in which reference TRBV11-2 and TRBJ1-2 provide the parts outside the CDR3, is EAGVAQSPRYKIIEKRQSVAFWCNPISGHATLYWYQQILGQGPKLLIQFQNNGVVDDSQLPKDRFSAERLKGVDSTLKIQPAKLEDSAVYLCASSVTYGYTFGSGTRLTVV.

This clonotype occurred a few times. The gene calls are TRBV7-2 and TRBJ1-5, with TRBD1 as a possible D gene (6 bases). The V end was cut by 5 bases, the J end by 1 base, with 18 bases between. Per the germline V gene, CDR1 is SGHTA and CDR2 is FQGNSA. The CDR3 contains 17 residues. The chain's CDR3 is CASSPTRRGASNQPQHF. CDR3 coding DNA: TGTGCCAGCAGCCCTACCCGCAGGGGCGCGAGCAATCAGCCCCAGCATTTT. Filled out from reference TRBV7-2 and TRBJ1-5, the complete variable domain reads GAGVSQSPSNKVTEKGKDVELRCDPISGHTALYWYRQSLGQGLEFLIYFQGNSAPDKSGLPSDRFSAERTGGSVSTLTIQRTQQEDSAVYLCASSPTRRGASNQPQHFGDGTRLSIL.

The chain links TRBV7-9 to TRBJ2-7; no clear D gene. The CDR3 covers 12 residues. Germline V gene sequence: CDR1 SEHNR, CDR2 FQNEAQ (reference sequence). The V gene lost 0 bases and the J gene lost 9 bases, with 9 bases spanning the gap. DNA of the CDR3: TGTGCCAGCAGCTTAGCGCTTCAGGTGCAGTACTTC. Residues: CASSLALQVQYF. Full variable domain (rest looked up from reference TRBV7-9 and TRBJ2-7): DTGVSQNPRHKITKRGQNVTFRCDPISEHNRLYWYRQTLGQGPEFLTYFQNEAQLEKSRLLSDRFSAERPKGSFSTLEIQRTEQGDSAMYLCASSLALQVQYFGPGTRLTVT.

This chain connects TRBV4-1 to TRBJ1-4; D not certain. The CDR3 sequence is 14 residues long. Germline V CDR1 and CDR2: MGHRA, YSYEKL. The V end lost 0 bases, the J end lost 8 bases, and 10 bases lay between the germline ends. This CDR3 reads CASSQEPRMEKLFF. The CDR3, as DNA: TGCGCCAGCAGCCAAGAACCCAGAATGGAAAAACTGTTTTTT.

This clonotype was observed a handful of times. The chain carries TRBV18 and TRBJ2-7; 7 bases align to TRBD1. J gave up 1 base and V 0 bases, and 0 bases lay outside the gene matches. Per germline, CDR1 KGHSH and CDR2 LQKENI. This CDR3 spans 14 amino acids. The CDR3 reads CASSPPGQSYEQYF. CDR3 sequence (DNA): TGTGCCAGCTCACCACCGGGACAGTCCTACGAGCAGTACTTC.

Many counts were recorded for this clonotype. The chain couples TRBV6-5 to TRBJ2-3; TRBD2 agrees at 9 bases. V shed 7 bases and J 4 bases; nucleotides not matched to a gene: 6. This CDR3 contains 14 residues. Per germline, CDR1 MNHEY and CDR2 SVGAGI. For the CDR3, the DNA is TGTGCCAGCACTGGGAGCGGGGGGCCAGATACGCAGTATTTT. This gives the protein CASTGSGGPDTQYF.

The chain is built from TRBV23-1 and TRBJ1-4; a possible D gene is TRBD1 (6 bases). TRBV23-1 is annotated as an ORF whose role is uncertain. The CDR3 covers 14 residues. The V and J ends lost 8 bases and 7 bases respectively, with 17 bases between them. The CDR3 loop is CASVLGRGGEKLFF. The CDR3 DNA sequence: TGCGCCAGCGTCCTTGGCAGGGGAGGTGAAAAACTGTTTTTT.

Only one count was recorded for this clonotype. The rearrangement uses TRBV9 and TRBJ2-3; weak D call: TRBD2 (5 bases). Germline CDR1 is SGDLS and CDR2 is YYNGEE. The V gene lost 4 bases and the J gene lost 0 bases, with 9 bases spanning the gap. This CDR3 is 14 amino acids long. Written as DNA, the CDR3 is TGTGCCAGCAGCTGGACTTCTAGCACAGATACGCAGTATTTT. Its translation: CASSWTSSTDTQYF.

This clonotype came up many times. The chain carries TRBV11-2 and TRBJ2-1; a possible D gene is TRBD2 (7 bases). From germline, CDR1 is SGHAT and CDR2 FQNNGV. This CDR3 spans 15 amino acids. Trimming cost V 5 bases and J 8 bases, with 19 bases left between them. The CDR3 nucleotides are TGTGCCAGCAGCCCAAGAACGGGGGGCCGGGATGAGCAGTTCTTC. Translated, it gives CASSPRTGGRDEQFF.

The genes are TRBV24-1 and TRBJ2-3; 10 positions agree with TRBD1. Unmatched junction bases numbered 4, after V lost 3 bases and J lost 2 bases. Germline assignment: CDR1 KGHDR and CDR2 SFDVKD. The CDR3 consists of 16 residues. The CDR3 bases are TGTGCCACCAGTGATGGGACAGGGGATACCACAGATACGCAGTATTTT. This codes for CATSDGTGDTTDTQYF.

This clonotype was seen many times. The gene calls are TRBV18 and TRBJ2-7; 10 nucleotides line up with TRBD1. V shed 4 bases and J 5 bases; nucleotides not matched to a gene: 8. This CDR3 has 15 amino acids. The germline V gene encodes CDR1 KGHSH and CDR2 LQKENI. The CDR3 here is CASSQRQGASNEQYF. CDR3 DNA: TGTGCCAGCTCACAAAGACAGGGGGCGTCCAACGAGCAGTACTTC.

This clonotype was observed a few times. V is TRBV29-1 and J is TRBJ2-5, with TRBD1 identical over 7 bases. With V trimmed by 7 bases and J by 2 bases, 4 bases remained unmatched. CDR3 length: 12 amino acids. Germline-derived CDR1 and CDR2 are SQVTM and ANQGSEA. The CDR3 bases are TGCAGCGGGCGACAGGGACAAGAGACCCAGTACTTC. Amino acids: CSGRQGQETQYF.